The 14 T cell receptor beta chains below come from one sample, sequenced in a study of cytomegalovirus exposure and HLA in healthy donors. Profiling relied on immunoSEQ multiplex PCR, and the TCRdb table lists in-frame clones only, not all of them. The sample shows approximately 90,000 clones, about 94% of them seen only once. Sequenced: PBMCs. These receptors were taken from a woman aged 25 to 39 in good health and CMV-seropositive.

This clone appeared once. The chain is built from TRBV19 and TRBJ2-1; 10 nucleotides align to TRBD2. The CDR3 covers 17 residues. J was trimmed by 0 bases and V by 4 bases; bases with no gene match: 6. Germline CDR1 LNHDA, CDR2 SQIVND (reference sequence). CDR3 amino acids: CASSRLAGLSSYNEQFF. The CDR3 DNA sequence: TGTGCCAGTAGTAGACTAGCGGGCCTGAGCTCCTACAATGAGCAGTTCTTC. The full variable domain, rest sourced from reference TRBV19 and TRBJ2-1, is DGGITQSPKYLFRKEGQNVTLSCEQNLNHDAMYWYRQDPGQGLRLIYYSQIVNDFQKGDIAEGYSVSREKKESFPLTVTSAQKNPTAFYLCASSRLAGLSSYNEQFFGPGTRLTVL.

By its share, this clone is medium-sized. This rearrangement joins TRBV5-6 to TRBJ1-4; D gene uncertain. Looked up from germline, CDR1 is SGHDT and CDR2 is YYEEEE. V was cut by 0 bases and J by 7 bases, with 10 bases left in between. The CDR3 has 14 amino acids. CDR3 loop: CASSLVSGFEKLFF. CDR3 nucleotide sequence: TGTGCCAGCAGCTTGGTTTCGGGGTTTGAAAAACTGTTTTTT.

V usage is TRBV29-1 and J usage is TRBJ1-2, with 7 bases lining up with TRBD1. Germline V gene lookup returns CDR1 SQVTM and CDR2 ANQGSEA. The CDR3 loop spans 15 amino acids. With V trimmed by 7 bases and J by 8 bases, 19 bases remained unmatched. For the CDR3, the DNA is TGCAGCGCTATGCCTCTGGCAGGGGGATCTAGGGGCTACACCTTC. Its translation is CSAMPLAGGSRGYTF. Based on the CDR3 plus reference TRBV29-1 and TRBJ1-2, the full variable domain is SAVISQKPSRDICQRGTSLTIQCQVDSQVTMMFWYRQQPGQSLTLIATANQGSEATYESGFVIDKFPISRPNLTFSTLTVSNMSPEDSSIYLCSAMPLAGGSRGYTFGSGTRLTVV.

This chain joins TRBV19 and TRBJ2-7; 7 bases map to TRBD2. The germline V gene has CDR1 LNHDA and CDR2 SQIVND (reference sequence). The V gene end was trimmed by 5 bases and the J gene end by 2 bases; junction bases not matched to a gene: 6. The CDR3 has 14 residues. CDR3 in amino acids: CASSLSSGPYEQYF. The DNA for the CDR3 is TGTGCCAGTAGTCTCTCTAGCGGCCCCTACGAGCAGTACTTC.

The chain is built from TRBV18 and TRBJ2-3, with a weak D call TRBD1 (5 bases). Germline CDR1 KGHSH, CDR2 LQKENI. Trimming took 4 bases from V and 5 from J, leaving 19 bases between them. This CDR3 comprises 16 residues. The CDR3 loop is CASSRSPTNRRDTQYF. In DNA, the CDR3 is TGTGCCAGCTCACGGTCCCCCACCAACAGGAGAGATACGCAGTATTTT. The variable domain in full, completed from reference TRBV18 and TRBJ2-3, reads NAGVMQNPRHLVRRRGQEARLRCSPMKGHSHVYWYRQLPEEGLKFMVYLQKENIIDESGMPKERFSAEFPKEGPSILRIQQVVRGDSAAYFCASSRSPTNRRDTQYFGPGTRLTVL.

The chain is built from TRBV5-1 and TRBJ2-3; 11 positions agree with TRBD2. The junction had 5 bases not matched to a gene; V was cut back by 0 bases and J by 2 bases. Germline CDR1 is SGHRS and CDR2 is YFSETQ. The CDR3 loop spans 17 amino acids. In nucleotides, the CDR3 is TGCGCCAGCAGCTTGGCGCTAGCGGGAGGCACCACAGATACGCAGTATTTT. Translation gives CASSLALAGGTTDTQYF.

This clone was seen a single time. The chain employs TRBV10-2 and TRBJ1-5; TRBD1 aligns across 8 bases. The CDR3 covers 14 residues. The trim removed 5 bases at V and 6 bases at J, leaving 6 bases unmatched. Germline V gene lookup returns CDR1 WSHSY and CDR2 SAAADI. The CDR3 DNA reads as TGCGCCAGCAGTCCCGGACAGGGCGTTCAGCCCCAGCATTTT. It yields the protein CASSPGQGVQPQHF.

V and J are TRBV28 and TRBJ2-7; D may be TRBD2 (5 bases). CDR1 and CDR2 from the germline V gene are MDHEN and SYDVKM. This CDR3 comprises 15 residues. V was cut by 4 bases and J by 5 bases, with 18 bases left in between. The chain's CDR3 is CASSSQMGSVNEQYF. Here the CDR3 DNA reads TGTGCCAGCAGTTCCCAAATGGGGAGTGTCAACGAGCAGTACTTC.

The CDR3 loop is CASRREATFQETQYF. The CDR3 bases are TGTGCCAGCAGGAGGGAGGCCACGTTCCAAGAGACCCAGTACTTC. The rearrangement links TRBV2 to TRBJ2-5, with D tentatively TRBD2 (6 bases). The CDR3 loop spans 15 amino acids. The ends were cut back, 6 bases at V and 1 base at J, with 15 bases in the middle. The germline CDR1 and CDR2 sequences are SNHLY and FYNNEI.

V and J are TRBV27 and TRBJ2-7; 8 bases map to TRBD1. V lost 3 bases to trimming and J lost 5 bases; unmatched junction nucleotides: 12. From germline, CDR1 is MNHEY and CDR2 SMNVEV (reference sequence). The CDR3 spans 16 residues. This CDR3 is CASSFDPTGVGDEQYF. The CDR3 region has the DNA TGTGCCAGCAGTTTTGATCCGACAGGGGTGGGTGACGAGCAGTACTTC.

A single count supports this clone. The rearrangement joins TRBV7-9 to TRBJ1-5; D call uncertain. Germline values: CDR1 SEHNR, CDR2 FQNEAQ (reference sequence). V was pared by 5 bases and J by 0 bases, with 8 bases between. The CDR3 runs to 14 residues. Here the CDR3 DNA reads TGTGCCAGCAGCGACGACTATAGCAATCAGCCCCAGCATTTT. This gives the protein CASSDDYSNQPQHF.

V and J are TRBV15 and TRBJ2-6; D not certain. The CDR3 totals 15 residues. V was clipped by 3 bases and J by 0 bases, with 6 bases between them. Germline V gene sequence: CDR1 LNHNV, CDR2 YYDKDF (reference sequence). The CDR3 DNA follows: TGTGCCACCAGCAGCACAAGCTCTGGGGCCAACGTCCTGACTTTC. Translation: CATSSTSSGANVLTF.

The sample holds one count of this clone. V and J are TRBV28 and TRBJ1-2; 10 bases fit TRBD1. Germline CDR1 is MDHEN and CDR2 is SYDVKM. Trimming took 6 bases from V and 7 from J; bases not matched to a gene: 14. The CDR3 contains 16 residues. The CDR3 coding sequence is TGTGCCAGCAGCAGAGCCGGGACAGGGGAAGGCTGTGGCTACACCTTC. As protein: CASSRAGTGEGCGYTF.

The chain links TRBV27 to TRBJ1-5, with no clear D. This CDR3 has 15 residues. Trimming cost V 1 base and J 2 bases, with 9 bases left between them. CDR1 MNHEY and CDR2 SMNVEV come from the germline V gene (reference sequence). This chain's CDR3 is CASSLLVSGNQPQHF. In DNA form, the CDR3 reads TGTGCCAGCAGTTTATTGGTTAGTGGCAATCAGCCCCAGCATTTT.